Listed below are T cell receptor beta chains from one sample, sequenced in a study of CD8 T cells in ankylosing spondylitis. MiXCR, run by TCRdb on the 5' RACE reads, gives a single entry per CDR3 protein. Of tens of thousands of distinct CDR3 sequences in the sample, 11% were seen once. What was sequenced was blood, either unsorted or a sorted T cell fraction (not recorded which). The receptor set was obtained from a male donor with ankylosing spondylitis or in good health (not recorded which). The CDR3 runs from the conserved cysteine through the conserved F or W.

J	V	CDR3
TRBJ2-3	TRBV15	CATSTVRASGGDTQYF
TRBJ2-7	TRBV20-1	CSARRGASVDEQYF
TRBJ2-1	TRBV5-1	CASREEGGKFF
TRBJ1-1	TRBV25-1	CASSADPNTEAFF
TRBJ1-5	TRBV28	CASSSPSGSDRESAQHF
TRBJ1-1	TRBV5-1	CASSLRVNTEAFF
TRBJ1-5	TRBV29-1	CSVQSGGAGQPQHF
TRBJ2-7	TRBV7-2	CASSLRAGQYF
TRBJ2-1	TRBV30	CAWRSAGGSYNEQFF
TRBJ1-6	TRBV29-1	CSVRTGTYNSPLHF
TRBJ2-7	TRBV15	CATSRDPGSAYEQYF
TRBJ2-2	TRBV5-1	CASSLEASGGARTGELFF
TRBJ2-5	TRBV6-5	CASRPTATQYF
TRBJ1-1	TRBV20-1	CSAEGTRNTEAFF
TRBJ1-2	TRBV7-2	CASSPGTGHGYTF